Listed here are 32 T cell receptor beta chains from one sample, sequenced in a study of blood T cells in healthy people across ages. The use of a sample-barcoded 5' primer and a J-beta primer mix characterized a second PCR of roughly 6 to 11 cycles. From the 5' RACE reads, TCRdb called clonotypes with MiXCR, one entry per CDR3 protein. The sample lists almost 1 million distinct CDR3 sequences; just over 50% were seen once. The sample comprised blood. The receptors were gathered from a woman aged 60 to 75 in good health.

The chain is built from TRBV10-3 and TRBJ2-1; 8 nucleotides align to TRBD2. Germline V lookup: CDR1 ENHRY, CDR2 SYGVKD. J lost 9 bases, V lost 5 bases, and 9 bases had no gene match. The length of the CDR3 is 14 residues. The CDR3 nucleotides read TGTGCCATCAGTACCGGGACTAGGGTTACTGAGCAGTTCTTC. Translating gives CAISTGTRVTEQFF.

This rearrangement joins TRBV12-3 or TRBV12-4 to TRBJ2-3; D is perhaps TRBD1 (5 bases). Between the trimmed V and J ends, which lost 1 base and 3 bases, there was a span of 11 bases. The length of the CDR3 is 15 residues. DNA of the CDR3: TGTGCCAGCAGTTTAGGTGGGGCGAAGACAGATACGCAGTATTTT. Its translation: CASSLGGAKTDTQYF.

This clonotype was seen more than once but under ten times. The rearrangement links TRBV18 to TRBJ2-5; D call uncertain. The J call may not be correct, given that the DNA end is closer to TRBJ2-7. Germline V gene data show CDR1 as KGHSH and CDR2 as LQKENI. The CDR3 consists of 14 residues. CDR3 loop: CASSPIGANYEQYF. The CDR3 nucleotides are TGTGCCAGCTCACCGATAGGAGCGAACTACGAGCAGTACTTC.

The chain recombines TRBV20-1 with TRBJ2-4; TRBD2 is a possible D gene (5 bases). This CDR3 has 12 residues. CDR1 DFQATT and CDR2 SNEGSKA come from the germline V gene (reference sequence). V lost 6 bases and J lost 8, with 14 bases in between. The CDR3 sequence: CSALGYGDIQYF. The DNA of the CDR3 is TGCAGTGCGCTGGGATACGGGGACATTCAGTACTTC.

The chain combines TRBV7-6 with TRBJ2-5; D is possibly TRBD1 or TRBD2 (5 bases each). V was trimmed by 2 bases and J by 2 bases, leaving 15 bases between them. Germline V gene sequence: CDR1 SGHVS, CDR2 FNYEAQ. CDR3 length equals 16 residues. CDR3 in DNA: TGTGCCAGCAGCTTAAGTCCGGGGCTGGGTCAAGAGACCCAGTACTTC. As protein: CASSLSPGLGQETQYF.

This clonotype was seen a few times. CDR3 protein: CASSHIGYGYTF. For the CDR3, the DNA is TGTGCCAGCAGCCATATAGGGTATGGCTACACCTTC. The chain couples TRBV3-1 to TRBJ1-2; D not certain. The CDR3 length is 12 residues. Germline V gene data show CDR1 as LGHDT and CDR2 as YNNKEL (reference sequence). The V end was cut by 3 bases, the J end by 5 bases, with 7 bases between.

V gene TRBV7-2 combines with J gene TRBJ1-2; D gene uncertain. V gave up 5 bases and J gave up 2 bases, with 15 bases separating them. This CDR3 comprises 15 residues. CDR1 SGHTA and CDR2 FQGNSA come from the germline V gene. This CDR3 reads CASSPDGGFNYGYTF. The CDR3 region has the DNA TGTGCCAGCAGCCCAGACGGCGGCTTCAACTATGGCTACACCTTC.

This clonotype was recorded a few times. The chain uses TRBV29-1 and TRBJ2-7; D remains unclear. V was clipped by 6 bases and J by 2 bases, with 14 bases between them. Germline V gene lookup returns CDR1 SQVTM and CDR2 ANQGSEA. The CDR3 length is 13 residues. CDR3 amino acids: CSVITSRAYEQYF. The CDR3 DNA reads as TGCAGCGTCATAACTTCTCGCGCCTACGAGCAGTACTTC.

Only a few counts were recorded for this clonotype. The chain employs TRBV7-9 and TRBJ2-4; 9 nucleotides line up with TRBD1. The germline V gene has CDR1 SEHNR and CDR2 FQNEAQ (reference sequence). With V trimmed by 6 bases and J by 6 bases, 6 bases remained unmatched. The CDR3 totals 14 residues. CDR3 bases: TGTGCCAGCAGGGAAGGACAGGGGCCAAACATTCAGTACTTC. Its protein is CASREGQGPNIQYF.

This chain links TRBV15 with TRBJ2-7, with TRBD2 matching over 8 bases. CDR3 size: 17 residues. CDR1 and CDR2 (germline): LNHNV, YYDKDF (reference sequence). Trimming at V came to 0 bases and at J to 2 bases, leaving 9 bases not matched to a gene. The CDR3 DNA sequence: TGTGCCACCAGCAGAGATCTACCGGGACTAGGTCCCTACGAGCAGTACTTC. Translation: CATSRDLPGLGPYEQYF.

V usage is TRBV20-1 and J usage is TRBJ2-1; D is unresolved. The CDR3 length is 12 residues. Trimming removed 6 bases from V and 0 bases from J, with 6 bases in between. Germline CDR1 and CDR2: DFQATT and SNEGSKA (reference sequence). CDR3 nucleotides: TGCAGTGCGGATCCCTCCTACAATGAGCAGTTCTTC. Translated, it gives CSADPSYNEQFF.

The chain is built from TRBV5-6 and TRBJ2-5, with 13 bases that match TRBD2. Germline V gives CDR1 SGHDT, CDR2 YYEEEE. J lost 11 bases, V lost 5 bases, and 12 bases had no gene match. The CDR3 sequence is 15 residues long. This CDR3 is CASRRTSGSSNEQYF. In DNA, the CDR3 is TGTGCCAGCAGGAGGACTAGCGGGAGCTCGAATGAGCAGTACTTC.

CDR3 protein: CSAGEVGTGELFF. In nucleotides, the CDR3 is TGCAGCGCAGGCGAGGTGGGCACCGGGGAGCTGTTTTTT. The rearrangement uses TRBV29-1 and TRBJ2-2; D call uncertain. This CDR3 has 13 residues. V was pared by 7 bases and J by 4 bases, with 13 bases between. Looked up from germline, CDR1 is SQVTM and CDR2 is ANQGSEA.

This clonotype was counted only a few times. This chain links TRBV29-1 with TRBJ2-7, with D possibly being TRBD1 (6 bases). The germline V gene encodes CDR1 SQVTM and CDR2 ANQGSEA. This CDR3 is built from 14 residues. The ends were cut back, 5 bases at V and 6 bases at J, with 20 bases in the middle. CDR3 in DNA: TGCAGCGTTCATACAGGGCAAAGGACCGGCGAGCAGTACTTC. Translated, it gives CSVHTGQRTGEQYF.

The rearrangement uses TRBV28 and TRBJ1-5; D ambiguous. V gave up 3 bases and J gave up 6 bases, with 6 bases separating them. Per germline, CDR1 MDHEN and CDR2 SYDVKM. The CDR3 loop spans 12 amino acids. The CDR3 DNA reads as TGTGCCAGCAGTTTGACGACTCAGCCCCAGCATTTT. This encodes CASSLTTQPQHF.

J is TRBJ1-5 and V is TRBV28; 8 nucleotides align to TRBD1. The CDR3 loop spans 15 amino acids. CDR1 MDHEN and CDR2 SYDVKM come from the germline V gene. V shed 6 bases, J shed 2 bases, and the junction held 6 bases outside the gene matches. This CDR3 is CASSLTGAGNQPQHF. CDR3 nucleotide sequence: TGTGCCAGCAGCCTGACAGGGGCGGGCAATCAGCCCCAGCATTTT. Full variable domain (missing parts from reference TRBV28 and TRBJ1-5): DVKVTQSSRYLVKRTGEKVFLECVQDMDHENMFWYRQDPGLGLRLIYFSYDVKMKEKGDIPEGYSVSREKKERFSLILESASTNQTSMYLCASSLTGAGNQPQHFGDGTRLSIL.

In its sample, this clonotype was seen a few times. The gene calls are TRBV3-1 and TRBJ2-7; TRBD2 is a possible D gene (6 bases). The tail of the sequence fits TRBJ2-5 better, so the J call may be wrong. Germline V gene sequence: CDR1 LGHDT, CDR2 YNNKEL (reference sequence). The CDR3 has 14 residues. Here the CDR3 reads CASSQGSGRETQYF. CDR3 bases: TGTGCCAGCAGCCAAGGGTCAGGGAGGGAGACCCAGTACTTC.

This clonotype was counted a few times. The chain recombines TRBV6-5 with TRBJ2-3; D possibly corresponds to TRBD1 (6 bases). This CDR3 has 13 residues. V shed 8 bases and J shed 2 bases, with 11 bases lying between them. CDR1 and CDR2 (germline): MNHEY, SVGAGI. The CDR3 sequence is CASRDTHTDTQYF. For the CDR3, the DNA is TGTGCCAGCCGGGACACCCACACAGATACGCAGTATTTT.

The chain carries TRBV12-3 or TRBV12-4 and TRBJ2-1; D unclear. The CDR3 covers 15 residues. V gave up 3 bases and J gave up 0 bases, with 9 bases separating them. CDR3 DNA sequence: TGTGCCAGCAGTTTTCCCCTGAGCTCCTACAATGAGCAGTTCTTC. Protein sequence: CASSFPLSSYNEQFF.

V gene TRBV29-1 combines with J gene TRBJ1-1, with D maybe TRBD1 (5 bases). CDR3 length equals 14 residues. In germline, CDR1 is SQVTM, CDR2 ANQGSEA. V lost 5 bases and J 0 bases, leaving 13 bases between the germline ends. The CDR3 here is CSVSEGPMNTEAFF. In DNA form, the CDR3 reads TGCAGCGTTAGTGAGGGACCCATGAACACTGAAGCTTTCTTT.

The chain carries TRBV11-3 and TRBJ2-7; either TRBD1 or TRBD2 may supply D (7 bases each). The CDR3 totals 15 residues. V shed 5 bases and J shed 1 base, with 15 bases lying between them. Germline V lookup: CDR1 SGHNT, CDR2 YENEEA. The CDR3 sequence is CASSQAGGGSYEQYF. The CDR3 DNA follows: TGTGCCAGCAGCCAAGCAGGGGGGGGTTCCTACGAGCAGTACTTC.

V gene TRBV5-1 combines with J gene TRBJ2-7, with D uncertain. The CDR3 is made up of 13 amino acids. Trimming removed 0 bases from V and 5 bases from J, with 9 bases in between. Germline V CDR1 and CDR2: SGHRS, YFSETQ. The CDR3 is CASSLGYRDEQYF. CDR3 bases: TGCGCCAGCAGCTTGGGCTATAGGGACGAGCAGTACTTC.

The chain combines TRBV5-1 with TRBJ2-7; 10 nucleotides line up with TRBD1. CDR1 and CDR2 (germline): SGHRS, YFSETQ. V lost 4 bases, J lost 5 bases, and 9 bases stayed unmatched. This CDR3 comprises 15 residues. CDR3 in amino acids: CASSPGTGERNEQYF. CDR3 sequence (DNA): TGCGCCAGCAGCCCGGGGACAGGGGAGAGGAACGAGCAGTACTTC.

The CDR3: CASSFAPGSRHNSPLHF. The CDR3 bases are TGTGCCAGCAGCTTTGCACCGGGGTCGCGACATAATTCACCCCTCCACTTT. This chain links TRBV5-6 with TRBJ1-6; unclear D gene. CDR3 length: 17 residues. V was trimmed by 2 bases and J by 5 bases, leaving 17 bases between them. Per germline, CDR1 SGHDT and CDR2 YYEEEE.

This clonotype appeared many times. CDR3 region: CATSRGQLREQFF. The CDR3 DNA sequence: TGTGCCACCAGCAGGGGACAGTTAAGGGAGCAGTTCTTC. The chain recombines TRBV15 with TRBJ2-1; 7 nucleotides align to TRBD1. J gave up 10 bases and V 3 bases, and 6 bases lay outside the gene matches. This CDR3 is 13 amino acids long. Germline V gives CDR1 LNHNV, CDR2 YYDKDF (reference sequence).

DNA of the CDR3: TGTGCCAGCAGTTACCGACGGATCTCTAGCACAGATACGCAGTATTTT. Translation: CASSYRRISSTDTQYF. This rearrangement joins TRBV6-2 or TRBV6-3 to TRBJ2-3; no definite D call. V was trimmed by 2 bases and J by 0 bases, leaving 12 bases between them. This CDR3 region has 16 residues. Looked up from germline, CDR1 is MNHEY and CDR2 is SVGEGT.

This clonotype was counted a few times. This rearrangement joins TRBV4-2 to TRBJ2-4; D unclear. The CDR3 is 16 amino acids. The ends were cut back, 0 bases at V and 0 bases at J, with 9 bases in the middle. Germline V gene lookup returns CDR1 LGHNA and CDR2 YNFKEQ. CDR3 nucleotide sequence: TGTGCCAGCAGCCAAGATCGGCAAATAGCCAAAAACATTCAGTACTTC. Protein product: CASSQDRQIAKNIQYF.

The chain has TRBV20-1 and TRBJ2-5, with TRBD2 matching over 9 bases. CDR3 length: 15 amino acids. The germline CDR1 and CDR2 sequences are DFQATT and SNEGSKA (reference sequence). Losses at the gene ends were 5 bases for V and 2 bases for J; bases not matched to a gene: 9. CDR3 DNA: TGCAGTGCTCGTCCGGGACTAGCTTCACAAGAGACCCAGTACTTC. Amino acids: CSARPGLASQETQYF.

The chain is built from TRBV9 and TRBJ2-7; perhaps TRBD2 as D (7 bases). The CDR3 has 15 amino acids. V lost 4 bases and J lost 2, with 16 bases in between. Germline CDR1 SGDLS, CDR2 YYNGEE. The CDR3 spells CASSKQGGGAYEQYF. For the CDR3, the DNA is TGTGCCAGCAGCAAACAGGGAGGGGGAGCCTACGAGCAGTACTTC. The full variable domain, in which reference TRBV9 and TRBJ2-7 provide the parts outside the CDR3, is DSGVTQTPKHLITATGQRVTLRCSPRSGDLSVYWYQQSLDQGLQFLIQYYNGEERAKGNILERFSAQQFPDLHSELNLSSLELGDSALYFCASSKQGGGAYEQYFGPGTRLTVT.

The V and J genes are TRBV27 and TRBJ2-3; 9 nucleotides match TRBD1. V lost 3 bases to trimming and J lost 0 bases; unmatched junction nucleotides: 7. In germline, CDR1 is MNHEY, CDR2 SMNVEV (reference sequence). The CDR3 is made up of 17 amino acids. CDR3: CASSFGRTGVSTDTQYF. The CDR3, as DNA: TGTGCCAGCAGTTTTGGCCGGACAGGGGTTAGCACAGATACGCAGTATTTT.

V usage is TRBV7-2 and J usage is TRBJ1-1, with 8 bases identical to TRBD1. Per germline, CDR1 SGHTA and CDR2 FQGNSA. The CDR3 is made up of 14 amino acids. The trim removed 5 bases at V and 4 bases at J, leaving 6 bases unmatched. The CDR3 DNA is TGTGCCAGCAGCAAGGGGACAGGACTCACTGAAGCTTTCTTT. It specifies CASSKGTGLTEAFF.

The chain recombines TRBV29-1 with TRBJ2-1; 7 bases align to TRBD2. Germline V gene lookup returns CDR1 SQVTM and CDR2 ANQGSEA. CDR3 size: 15 residues. With V trimmed by 6 bases and J by 0 bases, 8 bases remained unmatched. The CDR3 bases are TGCAGCGTCGGGGAGCGGGGTCACTCCTACAATGAGCAGTTCTTC. Protein sequence: CSVGERGHSYNEQFF.